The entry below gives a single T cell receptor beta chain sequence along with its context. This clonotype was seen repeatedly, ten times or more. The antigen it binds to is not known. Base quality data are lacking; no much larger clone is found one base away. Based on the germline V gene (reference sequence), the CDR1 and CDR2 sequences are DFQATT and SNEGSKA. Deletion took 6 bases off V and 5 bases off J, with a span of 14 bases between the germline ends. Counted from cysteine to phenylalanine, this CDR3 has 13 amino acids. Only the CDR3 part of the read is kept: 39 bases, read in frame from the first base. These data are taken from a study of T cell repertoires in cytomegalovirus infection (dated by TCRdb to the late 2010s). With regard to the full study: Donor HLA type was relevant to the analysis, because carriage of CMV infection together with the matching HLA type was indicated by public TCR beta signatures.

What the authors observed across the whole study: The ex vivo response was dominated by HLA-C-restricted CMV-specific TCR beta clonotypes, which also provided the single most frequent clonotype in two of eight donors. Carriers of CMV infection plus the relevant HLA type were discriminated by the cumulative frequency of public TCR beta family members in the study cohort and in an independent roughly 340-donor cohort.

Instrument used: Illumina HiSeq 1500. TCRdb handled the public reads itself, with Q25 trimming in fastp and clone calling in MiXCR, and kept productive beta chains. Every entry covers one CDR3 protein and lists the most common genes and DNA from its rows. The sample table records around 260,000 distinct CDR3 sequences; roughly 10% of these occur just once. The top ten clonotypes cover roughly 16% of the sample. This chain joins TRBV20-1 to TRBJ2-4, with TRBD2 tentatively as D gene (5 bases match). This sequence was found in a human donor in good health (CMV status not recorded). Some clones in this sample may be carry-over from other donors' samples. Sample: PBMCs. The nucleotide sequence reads TGCAGTGCCCACATGTTGGGAGAAAACATTCAGTACTTC. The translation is CSAHMLGENIQYF.